The next 26 T cell receptor beta chains were all read from a single sample in a study of blood T cell repertoires in COVID-19. Libraries were prepared by immunoSEQ multiplex PCR; TCRdb keeps only in-frame clonotypes and omits some of them. The sample contains more than 200,000 clones, approximately 78% of which appear only once. Sequencing input: peripheral blood. These receptors were obtained from a woman of 80 years or more with acute or convalescent COVID-19.

This clone has more than one count but fewer than ten. The V and J genes are TRBV21-1 and TRBJ2-7; the D call in the table, TRBD1, was not verified against the DNA. TRBV21-1 is classified as a pseudogene. This CDR3 contains 14 residues. The CDR3 sequence: CASSKADRVDEQYF. The CDR3, as DNA: TGTGCCAGCAGCAAAGCGGACAGGGTCGACGAGCAGTACTTC.

This chain connects TRBV5-6 to TRBJ1-1; TRBD1 matches 7 bases. With V trimmed by 0 bases and J by 6 bases, 8 bases remained unmatched. In germline, CDR1 is SGHDT, CDR2 YYEEEE. The CDR3 covers 15 residues. CDR3 residues: CASSLDSGQRSEAFF. The CDR3 DNA reads as TGTGCCAGCAGCTTGGATTCGGGACAGCGGTCTGAAGCTTTCTTT. Full variable domain (outside the CDR3, taken from reference TRBV5-6 and TRBJ1-1): DAGVTQSPTHLIKTRGQQVTLRCSPKSGHDTVSWYQQALGQGPQFIFQYYEEEERQRGNFPDRFSGHQFPNYSSELNVNALLLGDSALYLCASSLDSGQRSEAFFGQGTRLTVV.

This clone was observed a few times. The chain uses TRBV18 and TRBJ2-7; 7 bases agree with TRBD1. Unmatched junction bases numbered 8, after V lost 3 bases and J lost 3 bases. Germline lookup yields CDR1 KGHSH and CDR2 LQKENI. This CDR3 region has 15 residues. The CDR3 bases are TGTGCCAGCTCACCCGGGGTCGGACAGGACTACGAGCAGTACTTC. It encodes CASSPGVGQDYEQYF.

J is TRBJ1-1 and V is TRBV28; no firm D call. The V gene lost 3 bases and the J gene lost 5 bases, with 7 bases spanning the gap. The germline V gene encodes CDR1 MDHEN and CDR2 SYDVKM. The CDR3 is 12 residues long. The CDR3 spells CASSLWATEAFF. The CDR3 coding sequence is TGTGCCAGCAGTTTGTGGGCAACTGAAGCTTTCTTT.

The chain uses TRBV12-5 and TRBJ2-5; D may be TRBD2 (6 bases). Germline assignment: CDR1 LGHNT and CDR2 FRNRAP. The CDR3 sequence is 17 residues long. V lost 7 bases and J lost 5, with 26 bases in between. The CDR3 spells CASALDFQTGTPETQYF. CDR3 coding DNA: TGTGCTAGTGCCTTAGATTTTCAAACCGGGACTCCCGAGACCCAGTACTTC.

The genes are TRBV7-9 and TRBJ2-2; 9 bases line up with TRBD1. Germline V gene lookup returns CDR1 SEHNR and CDR2 FQNEAQ (reference sequence). The CDR3 has 15 residues. V shed 4 bases, J shed 4 bases, and the junction held 4 bases outside the gene matches. CDR3 DNA: TGTGCCAGCAGCTCGCGGGGACAGGGCACCGGGGAGCTGTTTTTT. It is translated as CASSSRGQGTGELFF.

The chain has TRBV4-1 and TRBJ2-5; 9 bases agree with TRBD2. Germline V CDR1 and CDR2: MGHRA, YSYEKL. The CDR3 length is 18 residues. Trimming at V came to 5 bases and at J to 0 bases, leaving 13 bases not matched to a gene. This chain's CDR3 is CASSSWIGSGGNQETQYF. The CDR3 DNA reads as TGCGCCAGCAGCTCATGGATTGGGAGCGGGGGGAACCAAGAGACCCAGTACTTC.

As for this clone: The same CDR3 is also encoded by other DNA sequences in this sample. The V gene is TRBV12-3 or TRBV12-4, the J gene TRBJ1-1; 8 nucleotides line up with TRBD1. The CDR3 runs 13 residues. V trimming: 5 bases; J trimming: 3 bases; junction bases outside the gene matches: 2. The CDR3 region is CASSLTGDTEAFF. The DNA of the CDR3 is TGTGCCAGCAGTCTGACAGGGGACACTGAAGCTTTCTTT.

This CDR3 reads CASSSGRETQYF. The CDR3 nucleotides read TGTGCCAGTAGTAGTGGGAGGGAGACCCAGTACTTC. This rearrangement joins TRBV19 to TRBJ2-5; perhaps TRBD2 as D (6 bases). The CDR3 contains 12 residues. Germline CDR1 LNHDA, CDR2 SQIVND (reference sequence). The germline V and J ends were trimmed by 4 bases and 5 bases, with 8 bases remaining between them.

J is TRBJ1-2 and V is TRBV19; tentative D call: TRBD1 (6 bases). Trimming stripped 9 bases from V and 1 base from J, with 12 bases between. There are 13 residues in the CDR3. The germline V gene encodes CDR1 LNHDA and CDR2 SQIVND (reference sequence). CDR3 DNA: TGTGCCAGCCACCAGGGGCTTAACTATGGCTACACCTTC. It translates to CASHQGLNYGYTF.

This clone was counted between two and nine times. This chain connects TRBV5-6 to TRBJ2-5; 7 bases align to TRBD2. This CDR3 spans 14 amino acids. CDR1 is SGHDT and CDR2 is YYEEEE in the germline V gene. The V and J ends lost 6 bases and 0 bases, in that order; junction bases with no gene match: 5. For the CDR3, the DNA is TGTGCCAGCACCCTAGCGGCAGACCAAGAGACCCAGTACTTC. As protein: CASTLAADQETQYF.

This chain connects TRBV19 to TRBJ1-4, with 8 nucleotides matching TRBD1. This CDR3 region has 15 residues. Germline V gene sequence: CDR1 LNHDA, CDR2 SQIVND (reference sequence). V lost 7 bases and J lost 3; bases outside the gene matches: 7. CDR3 bases: TGTGCCAGTAATAGTATGGGACAGGCTAATGAAAAACTGTTTTTT. Amino acids: CASNSMGQANEKLFF.

The chain is built from TRBV28 and TRBJ2-1, with TRBD2 matching over 8 bases. J lost 2 bases, V lost 1 base, and 4 bases had no gene match. Germline CDR1 reads MDHEN; CDR2 reads SYDVKM. CDR3 length equals 16 residues. The CDR3 loop reads CASSLSSGGPYNEQFF. CDR3 nucleotides: TGTGCCAGCAGTTTATCGTCGGGAGGGCCCTACAATGAGCAGTTCTTC.

This chain links TRBV2 with TRBJ2-7, with D unclear. The CDR3 has 15 residues. In germline, CDR1 is SNHLY, CDR2 FYNNEI. V was pared by 2 bases and J by 2 bases, with 13 bases between. CDR3 in amino acids: CASSESQTRPYEQYF. In DNA form, the CDR3 reads TGTGCCAGCAGTGAATCGCAGACACGTCCCTACGAGCAGTACTTC.

The chain combines TRBV5-1 with TRBJ2-1; the D gene is possibly TRBD2 (5 bases). The CDR3 consists of 15 residues. Germline V CDR1 and CDR2: SGHRS, YFSETQ. V was clipped by 2 bases and J by 6 bases, with 15 bases between them. The CDR3 DNA is TGCGCCAGCAGCTTTCGGACGGCTGGAGGCAATGAGCAGTTCTTC. Amino acids: CASSFRTAGGNEQFF.

This sequence joins TRBV18 and TRBJ1-1; D gene uncertain. Trimming cost V 2 bases and J 5 bases, with 9 bases left between them. Germline CDR1 is KGHSH and CDR2 is LQKENI. CDR3 size: 13 residues. CDR3 DNA sequence: TGTGCCAGCTCACCAGAGGCTACAACTGAAGCTTTCTTT. Its translation: CASSPEATTEAFF.

This clone was seen a few times. The chain couples TRBV7-2 to TRBJ2-5; D remains unclear. The germline V and J ends were trimmed by 6 bases and 5 bases, with 16 bases remaining between them. The germline V gene has CDR1 SGHTA and CDR2 FQGNSA. The CDR3 is 14 residues long. DNA of the CDR3: TGTGCCAGCAGTCCTAGAGGATATTCGGAGACCCAGTACTTC. It translates to CASSPRGYSETQYF.

This clone was seen more than once but under ten times. The V and J genes are TRBV10-3 and TRBJ1-2; TRBD1 aligns across 10 bases. The CDR3 spans 13 residues. The V gene's germline CDR1 is ENHRY and CDR2 SYGVKD. The junction had 3 bases not matched to a gene; V was cut back by 6 bases and J by 5 bases. The CDR3 is CAIRGQGGYGYTF. In nucleotides, the CDR3 is TGTGCCATCAGAGGACAGGGGGGATATGGCTACACCTTC.

Remarks on this clone: The same CDR3 arises from other DNA sequences in this sample as well. The V and J genes are TRBV10-2 and TRBJ2-7, with 9 bases identical to TRBD1. The CDR3 is 14 amino acids. Germline lookup yields CDR1 WSHSY and CDR2 SAAADI. The J segment lost 2 bases and the V segment lost 8 bases, leaving 7 bases of the junction unmatched. The CDR3 protein is CASRPGQGTYEQYF. CDR3 nucleotide sequence: TGCGCCAGCCGACCTGGACAGGGGACCTACGAGCAGTACTTC.

CDR3 loop: CASSFEVSLPAEQYF. Written as DNA, the CDR3 is TGTGCCAGCAGTTTCGAGGTCAGTTTGCCTGCCGAGCAGTACTTC. The rearrangement links TRBV27 to TRBJ2-7, with D unclear. With 3 bases removed from V and 6 bases from J, the gap between germline ends came to 18 bases. CDR1 is MNHEY and CDR2 is SMNVEV in the germline V gene (reference sequence). This CDR3 region has 15 residues.

The gene calls are TRBV9 and TRBJ1-6; D unclear. CDR3 length equals 15 residues. Germline lookup yields CDR1 SGDLS and CDR2 YYNGEE. Trimming shortened V by 0 bases and J by 6 bases, and 10 bases separated the two germline ends. The CDR3 DNA reads TGTGCCAGCAGCGTAGGGAGGACGGGTAATTCACCCCTCCACTTT. Translation gives CASSVGRTGNSPLHF.

This chain joins TRBV5-1 and TRBJ1-2, with 8 positions matching TRBD1. The germline gives CDR1 SGHRS, CDR2 YFSETQ. The CDR3 contains 15 residues. V was clipped by 2 bases and J by 1 base; unmatched bases: 4. CDR3 sequence reads: CASSFDRGDNYGYTF. CDR3 nucleotide sequence: TGCGCCAGCAGCTTCGACAGGGGCGATAACTATGGCTACACCTTC.

The V call is TRBV6-5, the J call TRBJ2-6; no reliable D call. Germline V gives CDR1 MNHEY, CDR2 SVGAGI. The CDR3 extends over 12 amino acids. Trimming pared 10 bases from V and 0 bases from J, leaving 4 bases between. The CDR3 is CATRSGANVLTF. CDR3 coding DNA: TGTGCCACCCGCTCTGGGGCCAACGTCCTGACTTTC.

This rearrangement joins TRBV30 to TRBJ1-2; D gene unclear. The V end was cut by 3 bases, the J end by 6 bases, with 8 bases between. This CDR3 comprises 11 residues. Germline V gene lookup returns CDR1 GTSNPN and CDR2 SVGIG (reference sequence). The CDR3 DNA reads as TGTGCCTGGAGCTTACTTGATGGCTACACCTTC. This translates into CAWSLLDGYTF.

This clone was observed a single time. The genes are TRBV19 and TRBJ2-5; 14 bases agree with TRBD2. This CDR3 region has 20 residues. The germline V gene encodes CDR1 LNHDA and CDR2 SQIVND (reference sequence). V lost 4 bases and J lost 2; bases outside the gene matches: 15. CDR3 region: CASSTGTSGSHDGAQETQYF. Written as DNA, the CDR3 is TGTGCCAGTAGTACCGGGACTAGCGGGAGCCACGACGGGGCACAAGAGACCCAGTACTTC.

V and J are TRBV19 and TRBJ2-3, with a tentative D call TRBD1 (5 bases). CDR1 is LNHDA and CDR2 is SQIVND in the germline V gene (reference sequence). V lost 5 bases and J lost 4, with 10 bases in between. The CDR3 spans 13 residues. The CDR3 loop is CASSATVPDTQYF. DNA of the CDR3: TGTGCCAGTAGTGCGACAGTTCCAGATACGCAGTATTTT.